This T cell receptor beta chain derives from a study of T cell responses to AZD1222 COVID-19 vaccine. Study results and limitations: Seropositive at baseline were only a handful of AZD1222 recipients. Mostly white British, mostly female donors; authors suggested clonal diversity may be underestimated. The peak T cell response came first, and repertoires were sampled only after it.

Details on this clone: The antigen is undetermined.

From germline, CDR1 is MNHEY and CDR2 SVGAGI. Trimming cost V 2 bases and J 0 bases, with 7 bases left between them. This CDR3 contains 14 residues. Assay used: immunoSEQ multiplex PCR; TCRdb lists only in-frame clones, some missing. The profile covers roughly 200,000 clones, with 85% to 95% appearing a single time and around 1% taken by the ten largest. The V call is TRBV6-5, the J call TRBJ1-1; no firm D call. Sequencing was performed on peripheral blood, taken on day 0 of MenACWY control vaccination. The receptor was isolated from an adult in good health. CDR3 amino acids: CASSYDILNTEAFF. The CDR3 region has the DNA TGTGCCAGCAGTTACGACATCCTGAACACTGAAGCTTTCTTT.